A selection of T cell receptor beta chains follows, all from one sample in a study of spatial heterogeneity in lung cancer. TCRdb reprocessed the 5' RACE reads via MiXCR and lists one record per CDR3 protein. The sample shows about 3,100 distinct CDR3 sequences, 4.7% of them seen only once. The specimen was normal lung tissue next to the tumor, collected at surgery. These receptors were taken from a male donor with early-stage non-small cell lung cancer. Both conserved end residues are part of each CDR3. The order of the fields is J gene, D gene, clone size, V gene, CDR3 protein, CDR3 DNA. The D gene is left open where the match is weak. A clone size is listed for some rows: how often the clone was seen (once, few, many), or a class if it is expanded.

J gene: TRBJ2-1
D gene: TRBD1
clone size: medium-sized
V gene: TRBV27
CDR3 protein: CASSLWTGGNEQFF
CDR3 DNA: TGTGCCAGCAGTTTATGGACAGGGGGCAATGAGCAGTTCTTC

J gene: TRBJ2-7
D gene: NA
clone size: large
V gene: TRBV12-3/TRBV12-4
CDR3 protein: CASRFMGAEQYF
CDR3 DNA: TGTGCCAGCCGATTCATGGGGGCGGAGCAGTACTTC

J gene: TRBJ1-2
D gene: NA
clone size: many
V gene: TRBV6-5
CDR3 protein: CASSLLQQGGYTF
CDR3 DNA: TGTGCCAGCAGTTTACTCCAGCAGGGAGGCTACACCTTC

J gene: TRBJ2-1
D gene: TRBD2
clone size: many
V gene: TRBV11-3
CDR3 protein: CASSFQRGSDEQFF
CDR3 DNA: TGTGCCAGCAGCTTCCAGCGGGGTAGCGATGAGCAGTTCTTC

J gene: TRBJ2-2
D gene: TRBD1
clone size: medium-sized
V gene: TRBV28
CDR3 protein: CASSLLAGTGITGELFF
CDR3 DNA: TGTGCCAGCAGTTTATTGGCCGGGACAGGGATTACCGGGGAGCTGTTTTTT

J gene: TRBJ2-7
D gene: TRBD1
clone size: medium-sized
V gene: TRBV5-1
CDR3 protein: CASSRDRGESEQYF
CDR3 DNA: TGCGCCAGCAGCCGGGACAGGGGGGAGAGTGAGCAGTACTTC

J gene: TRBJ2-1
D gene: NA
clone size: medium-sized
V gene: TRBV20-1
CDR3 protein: CSAIYSFSYNEQFF
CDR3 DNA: TGCAGTGCTATTTACTCGTTCTCCTACAATGAGCAGTTCTTC

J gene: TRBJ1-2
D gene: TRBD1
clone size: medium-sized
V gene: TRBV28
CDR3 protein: CASAEHYRGNYGYTF
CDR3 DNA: TGTGCCAGCGCCGAGCATTACAGGGGTAACTATGGCTACACCTTC

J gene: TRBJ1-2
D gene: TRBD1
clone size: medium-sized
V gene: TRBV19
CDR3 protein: CASSRRGLNYGYTF
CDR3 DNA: TGTGCCAGTAGTAGAAGGGGGCTGAACTATGGCTACACCTTC

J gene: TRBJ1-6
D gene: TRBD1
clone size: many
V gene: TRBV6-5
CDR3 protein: CASRGTADSPLHF
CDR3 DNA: TGTGCCAGCAGGGGGACAGCGGATTCACCCCTCCACTTT

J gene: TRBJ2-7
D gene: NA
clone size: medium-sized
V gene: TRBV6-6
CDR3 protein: CASSLGDAYEQYF
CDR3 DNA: TGTGCCAGCAGTTTAGGGGACGCCTACGAGCAGTACTTC

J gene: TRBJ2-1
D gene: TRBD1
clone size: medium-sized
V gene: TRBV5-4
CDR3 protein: CASSFRTGGRVSEQFF
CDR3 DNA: TGTGCCAGCAGCTTTCGGACAGGGGGTCGGGTCAGTGAGCAGTTCTTC

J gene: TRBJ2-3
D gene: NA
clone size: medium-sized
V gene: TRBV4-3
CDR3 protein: CASSQGIQTDTQYF
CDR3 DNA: TGCGCCAGCAGCCAGGGGATCCAGACAGATACGCAGTATTTT

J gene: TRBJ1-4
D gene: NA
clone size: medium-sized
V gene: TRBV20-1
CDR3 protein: CSAQLTGKIGEKLFF
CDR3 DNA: TGCAGTGCTCAGCTCACAGGGAAAATAGGGGAAAAACTGTTTTTT

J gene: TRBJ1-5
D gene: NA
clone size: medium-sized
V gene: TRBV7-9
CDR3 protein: CASSFVRQVSNQPQHF
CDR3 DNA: TGTGCCAGCAGCTTTGTCCGACAGGTTAGCAATCAGCCCCAGCATTTT

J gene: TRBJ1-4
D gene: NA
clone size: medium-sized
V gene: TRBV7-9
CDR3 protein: CASSFWGDFNEKLFF
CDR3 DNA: TGTGCCAGCAGCTTTTGGGGCGACTTTAATGAAAAACTGTTTTTT

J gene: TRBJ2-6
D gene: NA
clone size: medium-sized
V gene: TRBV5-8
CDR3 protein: CASSPPNWASPPSSGANVLTF
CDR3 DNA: TGTGCCAGCAGCCCCCCAAACTGGGCCAGTCCCCCTTCCTCTGGGGCCAACGTCCTGACTTTC

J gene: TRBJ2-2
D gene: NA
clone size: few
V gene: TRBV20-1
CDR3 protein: CSAGLPFGTGELFF
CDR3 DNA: TGCAGCGCGGGACTCCCTTTTGGAACCGGGGAGCTGTTTTTT

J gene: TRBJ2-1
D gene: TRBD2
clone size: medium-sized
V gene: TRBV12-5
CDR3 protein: CASGSLRERGALYNEQFF
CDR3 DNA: TGTGCTAGTGGTTCCCTTCGAGAGCGGGGGGCCCTCTACAATGAGCAGTTCTTC

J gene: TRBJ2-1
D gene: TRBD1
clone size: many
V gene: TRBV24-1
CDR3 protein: CATSDPDRDGNEQFF
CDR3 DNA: TGTGCCACCAGTGACCCTGACAGGGATGGCAATGAGCAGTTCTTC

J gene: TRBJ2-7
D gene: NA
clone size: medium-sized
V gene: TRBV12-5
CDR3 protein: CASGPRGGNYEQYF
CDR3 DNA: TGTGCTAGTGGTCCCCGAGGGGGTAACTACGAGCAGTACTTC

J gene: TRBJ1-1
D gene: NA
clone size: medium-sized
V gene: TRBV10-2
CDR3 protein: CASSGSLGTEAFF
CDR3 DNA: TGCGCCAGCAGTGGATCTTTGGGCACTGAAGCTTTCTTT

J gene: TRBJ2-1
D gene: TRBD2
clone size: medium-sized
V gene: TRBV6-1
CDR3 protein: CASSDPGLAGFSYNEQFF
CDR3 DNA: TGTGCCAGCAGTGACCCCGGACTAGCGGGCTTCTCCTACAATGAGCAGTTCTTC

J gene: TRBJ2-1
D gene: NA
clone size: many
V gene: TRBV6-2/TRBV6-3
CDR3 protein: CASRPGGSGRGNEQFF
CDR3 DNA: TGTGCCAGCCGCCCAGGAGGGTCAGGGCGGGGTAATGAGCAGTTCTTC

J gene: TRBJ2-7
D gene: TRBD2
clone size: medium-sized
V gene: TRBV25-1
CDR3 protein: CASSASGSPSYEQYF
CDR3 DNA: TGTGCCAGCAGCGCTAGCGGGAGTCCCTCCTACGAGCAGTACTTC

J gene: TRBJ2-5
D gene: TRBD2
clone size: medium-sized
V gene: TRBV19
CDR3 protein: CASSLEGGSETQYF
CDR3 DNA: TGTGCCAGTAGCCTAGAGGGAGGGTCAGAGACCCAGTACTTC

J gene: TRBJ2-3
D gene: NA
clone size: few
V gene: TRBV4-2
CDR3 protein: CASSLLLGTDTQYF
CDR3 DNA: TGTGCCAGCAGCCTACTTTTAGGCACAGATACGCAGTATTTT

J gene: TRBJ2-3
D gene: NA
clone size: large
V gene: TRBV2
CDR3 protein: CASRDKDTQYF
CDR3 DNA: TGTGCCAGCAGGGACAAGGATACGCAGTATTTT

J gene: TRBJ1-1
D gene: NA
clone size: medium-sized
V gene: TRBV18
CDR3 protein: CASSPPVGNTEAFF
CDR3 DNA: TGTGCCAGCTCACCACCGGTGGGGAACACTGAAGCTTTCTTT

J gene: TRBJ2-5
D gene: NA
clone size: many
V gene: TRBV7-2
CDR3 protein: CASSLAIETQYF
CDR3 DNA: TGTGCCAGCAGCTTAGCCATAGAGACCCAGTACTTC

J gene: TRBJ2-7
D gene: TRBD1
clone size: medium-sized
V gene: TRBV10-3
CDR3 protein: CAITGGQGNEQYF
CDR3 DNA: TGTGCCATCACCGGGGGACAGGGCAACGAGCAGTACTTC

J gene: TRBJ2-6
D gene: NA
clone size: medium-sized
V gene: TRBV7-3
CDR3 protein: CASSNRDTLEMTF
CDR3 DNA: TGTGCCAGCAGCAACCGGGACACGCTGGAGATGACTTTC

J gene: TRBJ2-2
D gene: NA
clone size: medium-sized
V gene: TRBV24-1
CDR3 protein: CATSEHRDGPGELFF
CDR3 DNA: TGTGCCACCAGTGAGCACCGGGACGGCCCCGGGGAGCTGTTTTTT

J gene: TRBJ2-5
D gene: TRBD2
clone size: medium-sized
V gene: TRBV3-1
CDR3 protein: CASSQVLAGDEETQYF
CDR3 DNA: TGTGCCAGCAGCCAAGTACTAGCGGGGGATGAAGAGACCCAGTACTTC

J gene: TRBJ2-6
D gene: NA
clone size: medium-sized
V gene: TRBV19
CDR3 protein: CASSIVRAGANVLTF
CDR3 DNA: TGTGCCAGTAGTATAGTCAGGGCCGGGGCCAACGTCCTGACTTTC

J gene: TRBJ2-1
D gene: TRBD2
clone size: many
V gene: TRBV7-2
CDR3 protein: CASRFGGNEQFF
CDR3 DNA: TGTGCCAGCAGGTTCGGGGGGAATGAGCAGTTCTTC

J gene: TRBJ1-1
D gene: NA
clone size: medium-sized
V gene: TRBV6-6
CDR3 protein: CASSYGQVNEAFF
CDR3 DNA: TGTGCCAGCAGTTACGGGCAGGTAAATGAAGCTTTCTTT

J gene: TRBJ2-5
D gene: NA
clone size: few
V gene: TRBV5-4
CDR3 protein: CASSYPPGERRGETQYF
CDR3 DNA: TGTGCCAGCAGCTACCCCCCGGGAGAGAGAAGGGGGGAGACCCAGTACTTC

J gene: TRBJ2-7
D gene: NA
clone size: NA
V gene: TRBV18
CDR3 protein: CASSPLEEQYF
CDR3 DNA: TGTGCCAGCTCACCTTTGGAGGAGCAGTACTTC

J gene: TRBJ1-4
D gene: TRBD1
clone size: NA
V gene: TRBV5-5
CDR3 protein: CASSTEDSGGEKLFF
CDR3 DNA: TGTGCCAGCAGCACAGAGGACTCAGGGGGCGAAAAACTGTTTTTT

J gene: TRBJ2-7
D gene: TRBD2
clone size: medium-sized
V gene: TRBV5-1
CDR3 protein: CASSLSRTSPTTYEQYF
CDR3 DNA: TGCGCCAGCAGCTTGAGTAGGACTAGCCCGACCACCTACGAGCAGTACTTC

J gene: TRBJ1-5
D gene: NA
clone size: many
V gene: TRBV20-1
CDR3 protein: CSARVMGGRKPQHF
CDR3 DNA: TGCAGTGCTAGAGTTATGGGGGGGCGTAAGCCCCAGCATTTT

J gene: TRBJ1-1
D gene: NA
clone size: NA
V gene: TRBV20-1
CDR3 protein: CSARGPLNTEAFF
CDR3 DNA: TGCAGTGCTCGAGGGCCCCTGAACACTGAAGCTTTCTTT

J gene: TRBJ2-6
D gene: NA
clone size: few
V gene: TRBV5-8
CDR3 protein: CASNPRSGANVLTF
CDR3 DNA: TGTGCCAGCAACCCGCGGTCTGGGGCCAACGTCCTGACTTTC

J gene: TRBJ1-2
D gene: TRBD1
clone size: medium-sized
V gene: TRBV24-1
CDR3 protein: CATSDTRRDRESGYTF
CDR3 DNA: TGTGCCACCAGTGATACCCGCCGGGACAGGGAATCTGGCTACACCTTC

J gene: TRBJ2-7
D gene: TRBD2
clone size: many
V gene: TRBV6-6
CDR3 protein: CASRDTSGSYEQYF
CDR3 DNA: TGTGCCAGCAGGGATACTAGCGGGAGCTACGAGCAGTACTTC

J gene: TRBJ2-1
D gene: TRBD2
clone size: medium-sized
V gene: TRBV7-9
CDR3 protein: CASSLASLAGVREQFF
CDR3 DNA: TGTGCCAGCAGCTTAGCATCGCTAGCGGGAGTACGTGAGCAGTTCTTC

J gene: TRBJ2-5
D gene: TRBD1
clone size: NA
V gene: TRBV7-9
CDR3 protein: CASSDRGQGKLGTQYF
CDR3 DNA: TGTGCCAGCAGCGACCGAGGACAGGGAAAGTTGGGGACCCAGTACTTC

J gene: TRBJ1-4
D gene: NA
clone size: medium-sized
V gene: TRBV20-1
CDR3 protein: CSANTGRVKNEKLFF
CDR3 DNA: TGCAGTGCTAACACCGGGCGGGTGAAAAATGAAAAACTGTTTTTT

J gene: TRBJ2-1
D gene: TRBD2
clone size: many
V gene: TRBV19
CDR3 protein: CASSIQREVNEQFF
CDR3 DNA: TGTGCCAGTAGTATCCAGCGGGAGGTCAATGAGCAGTTCTTC

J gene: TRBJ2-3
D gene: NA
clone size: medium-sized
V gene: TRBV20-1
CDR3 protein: CSATGGTDTQYF
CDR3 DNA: TGCAGTGCCACAGGAGGGACAGATACGCAGTATTTT

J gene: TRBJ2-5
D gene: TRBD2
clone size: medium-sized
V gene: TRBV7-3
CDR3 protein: CASSLKSGGSETQYF
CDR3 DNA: TGTGCCAGCAGCTTAAAGTCGGGGGGATCTGAGACCCAGTACTTC

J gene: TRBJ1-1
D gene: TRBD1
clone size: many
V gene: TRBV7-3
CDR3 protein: CASSPGQLSTEAFF
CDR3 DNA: TGTGCCAGCAGCCCGGGACAGCTATCCACTGAAGCTTTCTTT

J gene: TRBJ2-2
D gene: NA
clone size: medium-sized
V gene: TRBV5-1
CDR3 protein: CASSFGAGFTGELFF
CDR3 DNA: TGCGCCAGCAGCTTTGGGGCCGGATTCACCGGGGAGCTGTTTTTT

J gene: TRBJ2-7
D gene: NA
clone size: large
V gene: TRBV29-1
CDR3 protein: CSVDRLGTYEQYF
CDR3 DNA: TGCAGCGTTGATAGGTTGGGAACCTACGAGCAGTACTTC

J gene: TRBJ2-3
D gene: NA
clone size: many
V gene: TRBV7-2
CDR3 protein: CASSPIRVLTDTQYF
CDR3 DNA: TGTGCCAGCAGCCCCATCCGGGTACTCACAGATACGCAGTATTTT

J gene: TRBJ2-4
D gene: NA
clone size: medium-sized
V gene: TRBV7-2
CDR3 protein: CASSLGYQDGIAKNIQYF
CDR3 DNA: TGTGCCAGCAGCTTAGGTTATCAGGACGGAATAGCCAAAAACATTCAGTACTTC

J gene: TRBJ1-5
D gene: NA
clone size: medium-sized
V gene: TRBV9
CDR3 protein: CASSDGQHSNQPQHF
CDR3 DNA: TGTGCCAGCAGCGACGGACAGCATAGCAATCAGCCCCAGCATTTT

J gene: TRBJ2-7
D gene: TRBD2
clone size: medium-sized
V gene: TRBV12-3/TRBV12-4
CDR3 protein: CASSLVLAGGQEQYF
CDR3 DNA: TGTGCCAGCAGTTTGGTCCTAGCGGGAGGGCAAGAGCAGTACTTC

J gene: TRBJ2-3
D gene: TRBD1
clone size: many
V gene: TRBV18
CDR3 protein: CASSQKGQGFGGTGTQYF
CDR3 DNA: TGTGCCAGCTCACAGAAAGGACAGGGATTCGGCGGAACGGGTACGCAGTATTTT